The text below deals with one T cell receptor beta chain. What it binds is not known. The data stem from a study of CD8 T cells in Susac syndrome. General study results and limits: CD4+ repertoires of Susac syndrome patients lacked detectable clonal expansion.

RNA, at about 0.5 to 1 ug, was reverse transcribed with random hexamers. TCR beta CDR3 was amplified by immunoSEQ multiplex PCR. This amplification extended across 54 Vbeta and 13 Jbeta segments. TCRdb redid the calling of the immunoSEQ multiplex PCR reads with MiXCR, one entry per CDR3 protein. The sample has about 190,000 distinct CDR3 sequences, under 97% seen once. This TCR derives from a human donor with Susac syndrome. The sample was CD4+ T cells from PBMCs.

The CDR3 bases are TGTGCCAGCAGTTACTCGGAAAGGGGGGAGACCCAGTACTTC. Protein: CASSYSERGETQYF. The chain has TRBV6-5 and TRBJ2-5, with D possibly matching TRBD1 (6 bases). The CDR3 runs to 14 residues. Per germline, CDR1 MNHEY and CDR2 SVGAGI. Trimming left V 0 bases short and J 5 bases short, with 10 bases between.